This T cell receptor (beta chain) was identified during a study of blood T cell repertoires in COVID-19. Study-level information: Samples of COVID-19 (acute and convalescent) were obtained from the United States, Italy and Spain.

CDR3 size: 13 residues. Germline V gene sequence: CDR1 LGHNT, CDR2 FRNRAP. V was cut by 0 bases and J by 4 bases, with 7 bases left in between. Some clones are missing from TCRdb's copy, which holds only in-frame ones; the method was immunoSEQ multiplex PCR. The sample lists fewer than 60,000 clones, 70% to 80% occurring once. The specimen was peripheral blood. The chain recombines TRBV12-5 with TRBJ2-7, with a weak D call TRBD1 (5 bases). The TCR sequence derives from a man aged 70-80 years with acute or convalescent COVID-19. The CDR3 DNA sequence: TGTGCTAGTGGTTTGGTAGGGGCTTACGAGCAGTACTTC. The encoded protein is CASGLVGAYEQYF.